The rows below give T cell receptor beta chains drawn from one sample of a study of OX40 agonist ivuxolimab in advanced cancers. Assay: immunoSEQ multiplex PCR; the TCRdb copy retains only in-frame clones and omits some. Here the sample spans some 30,000 clones, roughly four fifths being singletons. Sequenced material: CD4+ or CD8+ T cells sorted from blood, taken in a trial of the OX40 agonist ivuxolimab. Receptor source: an adult with an advanced solid tumor such as melanoma, head and neck, liver or kidney cancer. Both conserved end residues are part of each CDR3. Each record gives: clone size, V gene, CDR3 protein. The size entry is marked missing in some rows and otherwise reads once, few, many or a size class.

clone size: -; V gene: TRBV18; CDR3 protein: CASSPGQIYNEQFF
clone size: -; V gene: TRBV5-1; CDR3 protein: CASSPWDRASETQYF
clone size: few; V gene: TRBV5-4; CDR3 protein: CASSFTGTMNTEAFF
clone size: once; V gene: TRBV9; CDR3 protein: CASSAGPGVHEQYF
clone size: -; V gene: TRBV30; CDR3 protein: CAWSVSFARNTIYF
clone size: -; V gene: TRBV19; CDR3 protein: CASSIVSGLGNQPQHF
clone size: -; V gene: TRBV7-2; CDR3 protein: CASSLPGQGGETQYF
clone size: -; V gene: TRBV6-5; CDR3 protein: CASSRPFGEAEAFF
clone size: -; V gene: TRBV19; CDR3 protein: CASRDRGRADTQYF
clone size: -; V gene: TRBV19; CDR3 protein: CASGSGIQETQYF
clone size: -; V gene: TRBV4-1; CDR3 protein: CASSQDRVGADGYTF
clone size: -; V gene: TRBV4-2; CDR3 protein: CASSQVSLAGASTDTQYF
clone size: -; V gene: TRBV6-1; CDR3 protein: CASSVMRVDTQYF
clone size: -; V gene: TRBV18; CDR3 protein: CASSPGAAVTYNEQFF
clone size: -; V gene: TRBV2; CDR3 protein: CASSAKRGGINQPQHF
clone size: -; V gene: TRBV9; CDR3 protein: CASSVVEGGPSDTQYF
clone size: few; V gene: TRBV4-2; CDR3 protein: CASSQLPGTEAFF
clone size: -; V gene: TRBV11-2; CDR3 protein: CASVRGQGANEQFF
clone size: -; V gene: TRBV6-1; CDR3 protein: CASSEGRIRDRASGNTIYF
clone size: -; V gene: TRBV19; CDR3 protein: CASSIEQVFQPQHF
clone size: -; V gene: TRBV4-2; CDR3 protein: CASSQVAGGPSADTQYF
clone size: -; V gene: TRBV6-1; CDR3 protein: CASELRVRAFF
clone size: -; V gene: TRBV4-1; CDR3 protein: CASSQETNSPLHF
clone size: few; V gene: TRBV27; CDR3 protein: CASGRQGAGETQYF